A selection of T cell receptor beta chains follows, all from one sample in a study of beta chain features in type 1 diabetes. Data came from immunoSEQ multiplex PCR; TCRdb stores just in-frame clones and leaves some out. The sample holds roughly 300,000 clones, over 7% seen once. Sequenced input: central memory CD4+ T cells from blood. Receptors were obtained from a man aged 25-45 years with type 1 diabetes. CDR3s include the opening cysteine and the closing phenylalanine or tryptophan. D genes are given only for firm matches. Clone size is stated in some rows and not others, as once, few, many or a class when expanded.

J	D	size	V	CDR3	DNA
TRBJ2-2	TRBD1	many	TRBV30	CAWKGQGPTGELFF	TGTGCCTGGAAGGGACAGGGGCCCACCGGGGAGCTGTTTTTT
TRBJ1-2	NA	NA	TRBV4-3	CASSQDATAIYGYTF	TGCGCCAGCAGCCAAGATGCGACAGCGATCTATGGCTACACCTTC
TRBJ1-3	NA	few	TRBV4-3	CASSQGILQSSGNTIYF	TGCGCCAGCAGCCAAGGAATATTGCAGTCCTCTGGAAACACCATATATTTT
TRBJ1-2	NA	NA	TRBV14	CASSQDLEASYGYTF	TGTGCCAGCAGCCAAGATCTAGAGGCCAGCTATGGCTACACCTTC
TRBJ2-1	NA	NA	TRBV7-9	CASMGPYSYNEQFF	TGTGCCAGCATGGGGCCCTACTCCTACAATGAGCAGTTCTTC
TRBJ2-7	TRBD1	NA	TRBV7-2	CASSQTGRALHEQYF	TGTGCCAGCAGCCAGACAGGGAGAGCACTCCACGAGCAGTACTTC
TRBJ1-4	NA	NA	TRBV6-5	CASSYGGQGKLFF	TGTGCCAGCAGTTACGGAGGGCAGGGAAAACTGTTTTTT
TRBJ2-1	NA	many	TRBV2	CASSEGTYNEQFF	TGTGCCAGCAGTGAGGGGACCTACAATGAGCAGTTCTTC
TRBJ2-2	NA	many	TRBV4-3	CASSRQGSGELFF	TGCGCCAGCAGCCGCCAGGGCTCGGGGGAGCTGTTTTTT
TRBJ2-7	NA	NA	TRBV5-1	CASSVSDYEQYF	TGCGCCAGCAGCGTCAGCGACTACGAGCAGTACTTC
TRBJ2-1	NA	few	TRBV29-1	CSVTLGSWVVHEQFF	TGCAGCGTCACTTTGGGGAGTTGGGTCGTGCATGAGCAGTTCTTC